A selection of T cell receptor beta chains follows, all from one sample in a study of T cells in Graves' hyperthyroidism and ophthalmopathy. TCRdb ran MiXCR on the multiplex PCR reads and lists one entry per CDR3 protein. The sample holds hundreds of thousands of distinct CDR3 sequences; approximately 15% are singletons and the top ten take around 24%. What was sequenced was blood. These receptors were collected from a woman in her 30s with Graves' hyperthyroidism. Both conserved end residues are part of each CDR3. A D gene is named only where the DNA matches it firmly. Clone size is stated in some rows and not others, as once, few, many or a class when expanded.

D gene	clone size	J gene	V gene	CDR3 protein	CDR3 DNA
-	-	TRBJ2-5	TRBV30	CAWSVGWVGVEGTQYF	TGTGCCTGGAGTGTAGGTTGGGTGGGTGTCGAAGGGACCCAGTACTTC
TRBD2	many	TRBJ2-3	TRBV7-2	CASSLASGASTDTQYF	TGTGCCAGCAGCTTAGCTAGCGGGGCTAGCACAGATACGCAGTATTTT
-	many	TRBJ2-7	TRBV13	CASSSAKLVHEQYF	TGTGCCAGCAGCTCGGCGAAGCTAGTCCACGAGCAGTACTTC
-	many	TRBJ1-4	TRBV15	CATSRDSGAREKLFF	TGTGCCACCAGCAGAGATTCGGGGGCGCGTGAAAAACTGTTTTTT
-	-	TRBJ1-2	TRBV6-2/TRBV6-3	CASRARTRGYGYTF	TGTGCCAGCAGGGCCAGGACAAGGGGCTATGGCTACACCTTC
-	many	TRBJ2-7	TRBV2	CASSEAGQNYEQYF	TGTGCCAGCAGTGAGGCGGGTCAGAACTACGAGCAGTACTTC
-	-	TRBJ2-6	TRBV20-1	CSARKDAGANVLTF	TGCAGTGCTAGGAAGGATGCTGGGGCCAACGTCCTGACTTTC
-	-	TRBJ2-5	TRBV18	CAGSPDVTQYF	TGTGCCGGCTCACCTGACGTGACCCAGTACTTC
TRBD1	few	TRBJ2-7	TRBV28	CASSYGQGATYEQYF	TGTGCCAGCAGCTACGGACAGGGGGCAACCTACGAGCAGTACTTC
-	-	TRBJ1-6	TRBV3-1	CASSPTHGTNSPLHF	TGTGCCAGCAGCCCTACTCACGGAACCAATTCACCCCTCCACTTT
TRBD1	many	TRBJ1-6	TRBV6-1	CASKPDRANSPLHF	TGTGCCAGCAAGCCGGACAGGGCTAATTCACCCCTCCACTTT
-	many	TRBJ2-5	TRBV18	CASSPVAQETQYF	TGTGCCAGCTCACCGGTCGCTCAAGAGACCCAGTACTTC
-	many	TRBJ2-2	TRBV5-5	CASSFTEPNTGELFF	TGTGCCAGCAGCTTCACAGAACCGAACACCGGGGAGCTGTTTTTT
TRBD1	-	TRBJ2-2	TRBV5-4	CASSPPRGQNTGELFF	TGTGCCAGCAGCCCCCCGAGGGGGCAAAACACCGGGGAGCTGTTTTTT
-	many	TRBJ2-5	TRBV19	CASSMALGGLGETQYF	TGTGCCAGTAGTATGGCTCTAGGAGGATTAGGAGAGACCCAGTACTTC
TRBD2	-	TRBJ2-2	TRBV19	CASSTQLAGLVTGELFF	TGTGCCAGTAGTACTCAGCTAGCGGGACTAGTGACCGGGGAGCTGTTTTTT
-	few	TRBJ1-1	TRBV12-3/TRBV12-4	CASSLSSGSRAFF	TGTGCCAGCAGTTTATCTTCAGGGTCCCGAGCTTTCTTT
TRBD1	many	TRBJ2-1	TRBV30	CAWAGTGYNEQFF	TGTGCCTGGGCCGGGACAGGGTACAATGAGCAGTTCTTC
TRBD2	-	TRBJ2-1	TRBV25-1	CASSSRGSPYNEQFF	TGTGCCAGCAGTTCACGCGGGAGCCCCTACAATGAGCAGTTCTTC
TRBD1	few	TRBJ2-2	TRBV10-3	CAISDPGQPIGAGELFF	TGTGCCATCAGTGATCCGGGACAGCCTATTGGGGCCGGGGAGCTGTTTTTT
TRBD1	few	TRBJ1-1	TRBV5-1	CASRKDRGAFF	TGCGCCAGCAGGAAGGACAGGGGAGCTTTCTTT
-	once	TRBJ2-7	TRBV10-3	CAIKEGPYEQYF	TGTGCCATCAAGGAGGGCCCCTACGAGCAGTACTTC
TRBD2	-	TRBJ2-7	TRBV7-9	CASSSRTSPKGEQYF	TGTGCCAGCAGCTCTCGGACTAGCCCGAAAGGCGAGCAGTACTTC
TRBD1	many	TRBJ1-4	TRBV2	CANTVQGVRPRNEKLFF	TGTGCCAACACGGTACAGGGGGTCCGGCCCCGGAATGAAAAACTGTTTTTT
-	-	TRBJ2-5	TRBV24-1	CATIHQETQYF	TGTGCCACCATTCATCAAGAGACCCAGTACTTC
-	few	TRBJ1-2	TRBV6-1	CASTLEWANYGYTF	TGTGCCAGCACCCTTGAGTGGGCGAACTATGGCTACACCTTC